This TCR beta chain was sequenced in a study of CD8+ T cells in alopecia areata. In each case, RNA was isolated and then reverse transcribed into cDNA as the sequencing template. Sequenced by immunoSEQ multiplex PCR; TCRdb stores in-frame clones only, minus some. This sample has 110,000 or so clones, with 35% to 40% found just once. This CDR3 region has 14 residues. Germline V gene lookup returns CDR1 LNHDA and CDR2 SQIVND (reference sequence). V was pared by 7 bases and J by 3 bases, with 12 bases between. Of note for this clone: The antigen remains unidentified.

Study conclusions and caveats: It was lesional scalp, especially alopecia totalis/universalis, that showed higher clonality than normal scalp.

The chain has TRBV19 and TRBJ2-2, with D possibly being TRBD1 (5 bases). The source of this sequence is a human donor with alopecia areata. Sequences were obtained from CD4+ T cells sorted from blood. CDR3 region: CASIRGHYTGELFF. The CDR3 DNA reads TGTGCCAGTATCCGCGGACACTACACCGGGGAGCTGTTTTTT.